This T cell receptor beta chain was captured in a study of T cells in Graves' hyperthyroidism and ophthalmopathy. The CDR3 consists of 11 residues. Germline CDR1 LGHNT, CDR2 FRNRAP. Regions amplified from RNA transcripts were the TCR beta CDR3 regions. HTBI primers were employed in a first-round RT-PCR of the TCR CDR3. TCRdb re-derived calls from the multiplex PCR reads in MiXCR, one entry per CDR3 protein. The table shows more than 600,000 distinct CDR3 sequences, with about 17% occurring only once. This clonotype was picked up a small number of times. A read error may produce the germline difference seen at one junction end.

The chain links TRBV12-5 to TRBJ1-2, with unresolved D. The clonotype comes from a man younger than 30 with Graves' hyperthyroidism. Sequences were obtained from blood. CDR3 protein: CAGGLEDGYTF. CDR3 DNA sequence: TGTGCTGGTGGGCTTGAGGATGGCTACACCTTC.